The clone carrying this T cell receptor beta chain was seen many times. Its antigen is not known. This entry is derived from a study of breast tumors, draining lymph nodes, adjacent tissues. Study-wide points: Tumor repertoires ranked between lymph nodes and nontumor tissue in diversity, with V and J gene preferences.

Germline V gene lookup returns CDR1 LGHNA and CDR2 YNFKEQ. The CDR3 has 16 residues. V lost 0 bases and J 0 bases, leaving 9 bases between the germline ends. TCRdb called the multiplex PCR reads again in MiXCR, with one record for every CDR3 protein. This sample carries some 15,000 distinct CDR3 sequences, under 80% of them seen once, and the ten largest clones take about 45%. The specimen was tumor-adjacent breast tissue. This receptor was identified in a female donor with breast cancer. Some clones in this sample may be carry-over from other donors' samples. The V call is TRBV4-2, the J call TRBJ2-1; D is undetermined. In DNA, the CDR3 is TGTGCCAGCAGCCAAGATGGCCCCCGCTCCTACAATGAGCAGTTCTTC. It yields the protein CASSQDGPRSYNEQFF.